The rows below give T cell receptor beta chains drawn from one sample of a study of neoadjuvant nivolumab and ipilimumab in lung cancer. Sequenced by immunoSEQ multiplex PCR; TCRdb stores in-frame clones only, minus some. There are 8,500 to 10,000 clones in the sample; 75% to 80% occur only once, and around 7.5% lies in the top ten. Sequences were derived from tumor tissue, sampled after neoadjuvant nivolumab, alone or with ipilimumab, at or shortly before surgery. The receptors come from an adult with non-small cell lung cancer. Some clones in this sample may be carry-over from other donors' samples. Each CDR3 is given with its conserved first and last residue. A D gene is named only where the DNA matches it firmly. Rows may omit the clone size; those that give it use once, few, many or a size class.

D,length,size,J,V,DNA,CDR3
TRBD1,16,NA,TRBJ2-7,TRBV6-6,TGTGCCAGCAGTTACAGCGAAAGGGGGCAATCCTACGAGCAGTACTTC,CASSYSERGQSYEQYF
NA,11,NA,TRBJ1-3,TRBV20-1,TGCAGTGCTCCAGGGGGAAACACCATATATTTT,CSAPGGNTIYF
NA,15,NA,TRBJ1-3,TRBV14,TGTGCCAGCAGTCGCGACGGGGGCTATGGAAACACCATATATTTT,CASSRDGGYGNTIYF
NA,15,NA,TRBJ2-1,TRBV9,TGTGCCAGCAGCGTGGGCGGGGGCCGGTACAATGAGCAGTTCTTC,CASSVGGGRYNEQFF
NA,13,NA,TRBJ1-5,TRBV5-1,TGCGCCAGCAGCTGGGACGGCAATCAGCCCCAGCATTTT,CASSWDGNQPQHF
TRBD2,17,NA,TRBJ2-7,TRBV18,TGTGCCAGCTCACCAGGTAATCGACTAGCGGGGACCTACGAGCAGTACTTC,CASSPGNRLAGTYEQYF
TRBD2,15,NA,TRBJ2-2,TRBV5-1,TGCGCCAGCACGCCCGGGTTCGGGGGGACCGGGGAGCTGTTTTTT,CASTPGFGGTGELFF
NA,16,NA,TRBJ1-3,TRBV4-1,TGCGCCAGCAGCCAGGGGCAGGGATACTCTGGAAACACCATATATTTT,CASSQGQGYSGNTIYF
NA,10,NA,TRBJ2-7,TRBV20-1,TGCAGTGCTGTCAGGGACGAGCAGTACTTC,CSAVRDEQYF
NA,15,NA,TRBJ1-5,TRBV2,TGTGCCAGCAGCTTCGGGGGACACAGCAATCAGCCCCAGCATTTT,CASSFGGHSNQPQHF
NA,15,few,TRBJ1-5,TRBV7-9,TGTGCCAGCAGCTTAGCAACAGGGATCGATCAGCCCCAGCATTTT,CASSLATGIDQPQHF
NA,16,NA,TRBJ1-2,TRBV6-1,TGTGCCAGCAGTGAAGCTGCCAGGACTCCGCGGCGTGGCTACACCTTC,CASSEAARTPRRGYTF
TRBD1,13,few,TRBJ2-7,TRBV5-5,TGTGCCATCACGGGACAGGGTTCCTACGAGCAGTACTTC,CAITGQGSYEQYF
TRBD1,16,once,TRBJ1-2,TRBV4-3,TGCGCCAGCAGCCAAGGCGTCGCAGGGGGCATCTATGGCTACACCTTC,CASSQGVAGGIYGYTF
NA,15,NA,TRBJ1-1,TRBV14,TGTGCCAGCAGCCAAGTTGCGGGTGCGGACACTGAAGCTTTCTTT,CASSQVAGADTEAFF